The entry below describes one T cell receptor beta chain. Its antigen remains unknown. The CDR3 is 13 amino acids. The germline CDR1 and CDR2 sequences are MNHEY and SVGAGI. Trimming removed 7 bases from V and 6 bases from J, with 10 bases in between. These data come from a study of T cell responses to AZD1222 COVID-19 vaccine. Findings and limits, study-wide: Rises in breadth and depth of Spike-specific TCRs came after two AZD1222 doses. None of the repertoires were sampled until the peak T cell response had passed. Only 5 to 7 AZD1222 recipients tested seropositive at baseline.

Combined were second doses at about 4 or about 12 weeks. Some clones are missing from TCRdb's copy, which holds only in-frame ones; the method was immunoSEQ multiplex PCR. Of more than 80,000 clones listed, 70% to 90% are singletons. The TCR sequence derives from an adult who received the AZD1222 COVID-19 vaccine. The chain couples TRBV6-5 to TRBJ1-6; no reliable D call. Here the sequenced sample was peripheral blood, taken 28 days after the second AZD1222 dose. The DNA for the CDR3 is TGTGCCAGCATGGTGGGTCCTAATTCACCCCTCCACTTT. Protein sequence: CASMVGPNSPLHF.